The 30 T cell receptor beta chains reported below all come from one sample, sequenced in a study of technical replicates of blood from several donors. Some clones are missing from TCRdb's copy, which holds only in-frame ones; the method was immunoSEQ multiplex PCR. The table has about 70,000 clones, around 97% seen once. Sequencing input: T cells isolated from PBMCs. Every receptor here comes from a human donor in good health.

The rearrangement links TRBV7-3 to TRBJ2-1, with 10 bases lining up with TRBD2. The CDR3 length is 15 residues. Germline loops: CDR1 SGHTA, CDR2 FQGTGA. The junction had 7 bases not matched to a gene; V was cut back by 5 bases and J by 6 bases. DNA for the CDR3: TGTGCCAGCAGCCAACATAGCGGGGGGCTCAATGAGCAGTTCTTC. It is translated as CASSQHSGGLNEQFF.

V is TRBV5-1 and J is TRBJ1-4; 10 bases are shared with TRBD1. CDR3 length: 16 amino acids. The V and J ends lost 2 bases and 8 bases, in that order; junction bases with no gene match: 9. The germline CDR1 and CDR2 sequences are SGHRS and YFSETQ. The CDR3 is CASSFVSGQGGEKLFF. CDR3 nucleotides: TGCGCCAGCAGCTTTGTCAGTGGACAGGGGGGGGAAAAACTGTTTTTT.

The chain uses TRBV5-1 and TRBJ2-1; 14 bases are a match to TRBD2. The CDR3 spans 18 residues. The germline gives CDR1 SGHRS, CDR2 YFSETQ. V shed 4 bases, J shed 5 bases, and the junction held 11 bases outside the gene matches. CDR3 nucleotide sequence: TGCGCCAGCAGCCACCGGACTAGCGGGGGGAATAATCACAATGAGCAGTTCTTC. Encoded protein: CASSHRTSGGNNHNEQFF.

The rearrangement uses TRBV5-1 and TRBJ1-1; D is perhaps TRBD1 (5 bases). V lost 4 bases, J lost 4 bases, and 17 bases lay in between. Germline assignment: CDR1 SGHRS and CDR2 YFSETQ. The CDR3 length is 15 residues. CDR3 residues: CASSNPGGLGTEAFF. The CDR3 DNA reads TGCGCCAGCAGCAACCCCGGGGGGTTGGGCACTGAAGCTTTCTTT. Full variable domain (remainder filled in from reference TRBV5-1 and TRBJ1-1): KAGVTQTPRYLIKTRGQQVTLSCSPISGHRSVSWYQQTPGQGLQFLFEYFSETQRNKGNFPGRFSGRQFSNSRSEMNVSTLELGDSALYLCASSNPGGLGTEAFFGQGTRLTVV.

This sequence joins TRBV19 and TRBJ1-2, with TRBD1 matching 9 bases. The CDR3 consists of 13 residues. Germline-derived CDR1 and CDR2 are LNHDA and SQIVND (reference sequence). J gave up 6 bases and V 6 bases, and 5 bases lay outside the gene matches. CDR3 sequence reads: CASRVRDRDGYTF. In nucleotides, the CDR3 is TGTGCCAGTAGGGTCCGGGACAGGGATGGCTACACCTTC.

The chain has TRBV7-8 and TRBJ1-1; D remains ambiguous. This CDR3 is 17 amino acids long. Trimming left V 4 bases short and J 0 bases short, with 18 bases between. Germline V CDR1 and CDR2: SGHVS, FQNEAQ. CDR3 in DNA: TGTGCCAGCAGCTCGAGAAACGAACTTCTCATGAACACTGAAGCTTTCTTT. This sequence encodes CASSSRNELLMNTEAFF.

The CDR3 spells CSVTTSGGVKRETQYF. CDR3 in DNA: TGCAGCGTTACAACTAGCGGGGGGGTGAAGCGGGAGACCCAGTACTTC. The chain links TRBV29-1 to TRBJ2-5, with 13 bases aligning to TRBD2. Germline V gene lookup returns CDR1 SQVTM and CDR2 ANQGSEA. Trimming cost V 5 bases and J 5 bases; bases outside gene matches: 11. This CDR3 is 16 amino acids long.

The V and J genes are TRBV2 and TRBJ1-2, with a weak D call TRBD1 (5 bases). V was pared by 7 bases and J by 8 bases, with 8 bases between. Per the germline V gene, CDR1 is SNHLY and CDR2 is FYNNEI. The CDR3 has 10 residues. In DNA form, the CDR3 reads TGTGCCAGCAAAGGGGAAGGCTACACCTTC. It encodes CASKGEGYTF.

The chain joins TRBV13 to TRBJ1-5; D unclear. The CDR3 is 13 residues long. The germline V and J ends were trimmed by 1 base and 5 bases, with 6 bases remaining between them. CDR1 and CDR2 from the germline V gene are PRHDT and FYEKMQ (reference sequence). The CDR3, as DNA: TGTGCCAGCAGCTTAGAGAGAGATCAGCCCCAGCATTTT. Its protein product is CASSLERDQPQHF.

The rearrangement links TRBV19 to TRBJ2-1; D might be TRBD1 (5 bases). CDR1 is LNHDA and CDR2 is SQIVND in the germline V gene (reference sequence). V shed 5 bases and J shed 0 bases, with 14 bases lying between them. This CDR3 is built from 16 residues. The CDR3 DNA reads TGTGCCAGTAGTCCCGAAACAGGTATCTCCTACAATGAGCAGTTCTTC. Encoded protein: CASSPETGISYNEQFF.

The chain has TRBV4-1 and TRBJ2-1; D possibly corresponds to TRBD2 (6 bases). The CDR3 extends over 13 amino acids. V lost 6 bases to trimming and J lost 6 bases, with 12 bases between them. CDR1 and CDR2 (germline): MGHRA, YSYEKL. CDR3 protein: CASREGVGNEQFF. The CDR3 DNA sequence: TGCGCCAGCAGGGAGGGAGTGGGCAATGAGCAGTTCTTC.

The chain couples TRBV28 to TRBJ1-1, with D unclear. This CDR3 is 14 amino acids long. Germline-derived CDR1 and CDR2 are MDHEN and SYDVKM. The V end lost 8 bases, the J end lost 1 base, and 14 bases lay between the germline ends. CDR3 amino acids: CASGIGLGNTEAFF. The CDR3, as DNA: TGTGCCAGCGGTATAGGCCTAGGGAACACTGAAGCTTTCTTT. Based on the CDR3 plus reference TRBV28 and TRBJ1-1, the full variable domain is DVKVTQSSRYLVKRTGEKVFLECVQDMDHENMFWYRQDPGLGLRLIYFSYDVKMKEKGDIPEGYSVSREKKERFSLILESASTNQTSMYLCASGIGLGNTEAFFGQGTRLTVV.

This chain links TRBV5-7 with TRBJ2-6, with a tentative D call TRBD1 (8 bases). Being an ORF, TRBV5-7 has a function that is uncertain. This CDR3 has 19 amino acids. Trimming left V 0 bases short and J 1 base short, with 17 bases between. The CDR3 DNA reads as TGTGCCAGCAGCTTGGAACGGTCACAGGGGGGGTCTGGGGCCAACGTCCTGACTTTC. Amino acids: CASSLERSQGGSGANVLTF.

The chain has TRBV5-1 and TRBJ2-6; perhaps TRBD1 as D (5 bases). V was pared by 1 base and J by 0 bases, with 11 bases between. Germline V lookup: CDR1 SGHRS, CDR2 YFSETQ. The CDR3 covers 17 residues. The CDR3 bases are TGCGCCAGCAGCTTGACAGGCCTACTCTCTGGGGCCAACGTCCTGACTTTC. It yields the protein CASSLTGLLSGANVLTF.

This rearrangement joins TRBV7-3 to TRBJ1-2; TRBD1 agrees at 9 bases. This CDR3 region has 17 residues. The trim removed 10 bases at V and 4 bases at J, leaving 19 bases unmatched. Germline CDR1 SGHTA, CDR2 FQGTGA. This CDR3 is CATNLPGGQGIFYGYTF. The CDR3 DNA sequence: TGTGCCACCAATCTTCCGGGGGGACAGGGAATATTCTATGGCTACACCTTC. Using reference TRBV7-3 and TRBJ1-2 for the parts outside the CDR3, the full variable domain is GAGVSQTPSNKVTEKGKYVELRCDPISGHTALYWYRQSLGQGPEFLIYFQGTGAADDSGLPNDRFFAVRPEGSVSTLKIQRTERGDSAVYLCATNLPGGQGIFYGYTFGSGTRLTVV.

This chain connects TRBV10-3 to TRBJ2-7; TRBD1 matches at 7 bases. CDR3 length: 14 residues. Trimming cost V 2 bases and J 0 bases; bases outside gene matches: 1. Germline CDR1 is ENHRY and CDR2 is SYGVKD. CDR3 protein: CAISEGQASYEQYF. CDR3 nucleotide sequence: TGTGCCATCAGTGAGGGACAGGCCTCCTACGAGCAGTACTTC.

This sequence joins TRBV28 and TRBJ1-1, with D possibly matching TRBD1 (6 bases). The CDR3 spans 13 residues. Germline V gene sequence: CDR1 MDHEN, CDR2 SYDVKM. Trimming took 8 bases from V and 11 from J, leaving 21 bases between them. CDR3 bases: TGTGCCAGCTGCAGGGGTGCCAGGTCCCGGGCTTTCTTT. Translated, it gives CASCRGARSRAFF.

The chain employs TRBV6-4 and TRBJ1-6, with 10 positions matching TRBD1. This CDR3 has 17 residues. Germline values: CDR1 MRHNA, CDR2 SNTAGT. Trimming at V came to 6 bases and at J to 10 bases, leaving 15 bases not matched to a gene. The CDR3 nucleotides read TGTGCCAGCAGCGGTCGACCTCCGGGACAGGGGAGCTCACCCCTCCACTTT. Its protein product is CASSGRPPGQGSSPLHF.

V usage is TRBV29-1 and J usage is TRBJ2-7; TRBD1 is a possible D gene (6 bases). Trimming removed 4 bases from V and 4 bases from J, with 17 bases in between. This CDR3 is built from 14 residues. In germline, CDR1 is SQVTM, CDR2 ANQGSEA. This chain's CDR3 is CSVVDGRGSYEQYF. The CDR3 DNA follows: TGCAGCGTTGTAGATGGTAGGGGGAGTTACGAGCAGTACTTC.

The rearrangement links TRBV5-1 to TRBJ1-2, with TRBD1 identical over 8 bases. Per germline, CDR1 SGHRS and CDR2 YFSETQ. The ends lost 4 bases at V and 4 bases at J; junction bases unmatched: 9. The CDR3 consists of 15 residues. The CDR3 is CASSVTGVGGYGYTF. CDR3 nucleotide sequence: TGCGCCAGCAGCGTGACAGGGGTTGGGGGCTATGGCTACACCTTC.

The chain combines TRBV4-2 with TRBJ2-2; weak D call: TRBD1 (6 bases). Germline-derived CDR1 and CDR2 are LGHNA and YNFKEQ. CDR3 length: 16 residues. Trimming shortened V by 0 bases and J by 5 bases, and 13 bases separated the two germline ends. Written as DNA, the CDR3 is TGTGCCAGCAGCCAAGATGGGCAGGGGTTTACCGGGGAGCTGTTTTTT. It is translated as CASSQDGQGFTGELFF.

The gene calls are TRBV7-8 and TRBJ1-5; D gene unclear. V was pared by 5 bases and J by 5 bases, with 16 bases between. The CDR3 extends over 15 amino acids. Germline V CDR1 and CDR2: SGHVS, FQNEAQ. For the CDR3, the DNA is TGTGCCAGCAGCCCGAACGGGGAACTACATCAGCCCCAGCATTTT. Residues: CASSPNGELHQPQHF.

V usage is TRBV15 and J usage is TRBJ1-1, with D unclear. The CDR3 has 18 residues. Germline CDR1 is LNHNV and CDR2 is YYDKDF (reference sequence). Trimming left V 4 bases short and J 7 bases short, with 28 bases between. CDR3 loop: CATSIREGGPALGLEAFF. DNA for the CDR3: TGTGCCACCAGCATAAGGGAGGGAGGGCCTGCCCTGGGCCTTGAAGCTTTCTTT.

V usage is TRBV11-2 and J usage is TRBJ2-1; 11 bases agree with TRBD1. This CDR3 is 17 amino acids long. Germline V gene sequence: CDR1 SGHAT, CDR2 FQNNGV. Losses at the gene ends were 5 bases for V and 6 bases for J; bases not matched to a gene: 12. The CDR3 here is CASSQIGQGASTNEQFF. CDR3 DNA: TGTGCCAGCAGCCAGATCGGACAGGGGGCGAGTACCAATGAGCAGTTCTTC.

CDR3 DNA: TGTGCCAGCAGTGCGGGACAGGCAACCTACAATGAGCAGTTCTTC. Its translation is CASSAGQATYNEQFF. The chain has TRBV2 and TRBJ2-1, with 8 bases fitting TRBD1. V gave up 4 bases and J gave up 2 bases; unmatched junction bases: 4. CDR1 SNHLY and CDR2 FYNNEI come from the germline V gene. The length of the CDR3 is 15 residues.

The V call is TRBV7-2, the J call TRBJ1-2; D not resolved. Trimming took 4 bases from V and 8 from J, leaving 8 bases between them. There are 11 residues in the CDR3. The germline V gene encodes CDR1 SGHTA and CDR2 FQGNSA. The CDR3 region is CASSSHWGYTF. CDR3 bases: TGTGCCAGCAGCTCTCACTGGGGCTACACCTTC.

The V and J genes are TRBV5-1 and TRBJ2-3, with 7 nucleotides matching TRBD1. Germline lookup yields CDR1 SGHRS and CDR2 YFSETQ. This CDR3 spans 16 amino acids. Losses at the gene ends were 4 bases for V and 0 bases for J; bases not matched to a gene: 8. The CDR3 protein is CASSDGTETSTDTQYF. The CDR3 nucleotides read TGCGCCAGCAGCGACGGGACAGAGACTAGCACAGATACGCAGTATTTT.

The chain uses TRBV28 and TRBJ2-6; TRBD1 aligns across 11 bases. The V gene's germline CDR1 is MDHEN and CDR2 SYDVKM. This CDR3 is 19 amino acids long. J gave up 2 bases and V 6 bases, and 12 bases lay outside the gene matches. DNA for the CDR3: TGTGCCAGCAGCGCGAGACTCCGGGACAGGGGGGCTGGGGCCAACGTCCTGACTTTC. It translates to CASSARLRDRGAGANVLTF.

The V and J genes are TRBV7-2 and TRBJ1-2; no clear D gene. V lost 1 base and J lost 3, with 9 bases in between. Germline CDR1 SGHTA, CDR2 FQGNSA. The CDR3 has 14 residues. CDR3 in DNA: TGTGCCAGCAGCTTAGAGCCAGCGTACTATGGCTACACCTTC. Amino acid sequence: CASSLEPAYYGYTF.

This chain uses TRBV11-3 with TRBJ2-1; the match to TRBD2 covers 8 bases. Germline values: CDR1 SGHNT, CDR2 YENEEA. There are 15 residues in the CDR3. With 2 bases clipped from V and 6 bases from J, the junction kept 6 bases outside the gene matches. CDR3 nucleotide sequence: TGTGCCAGCAGCTTACTCGCGGGAGGAATCAATGAGCAGTTCTTC. Translated: CASSLLAGGINEQFF.